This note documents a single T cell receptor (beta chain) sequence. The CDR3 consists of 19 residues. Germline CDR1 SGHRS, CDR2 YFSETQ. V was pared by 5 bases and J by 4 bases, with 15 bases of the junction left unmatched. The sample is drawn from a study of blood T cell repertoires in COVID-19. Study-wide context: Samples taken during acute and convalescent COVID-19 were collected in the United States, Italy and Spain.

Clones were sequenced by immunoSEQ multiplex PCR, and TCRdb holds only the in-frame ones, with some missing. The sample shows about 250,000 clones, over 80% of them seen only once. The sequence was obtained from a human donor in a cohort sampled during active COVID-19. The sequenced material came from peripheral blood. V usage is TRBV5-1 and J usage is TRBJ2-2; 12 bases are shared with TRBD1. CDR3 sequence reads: CASRYTGTGGLGLTGELFF. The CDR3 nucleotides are TGCGCCAGCAGATATACCGGGACAGGGGGCTTGGGTCTCACCGGGGAGCTGTTTTTT. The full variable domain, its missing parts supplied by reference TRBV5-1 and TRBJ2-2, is KAGVTQTPRYLIKTRGQQVTLSCSPISGHRSVSWYQQTPGQGLQFLFEYFSETQRNKGNFPGRFSGRQFSNSRSEMNVSTLELGDSALYLCASRYTGTGGLGLTGELFFGEGSRLTVL.